These 10 T cell receptor beta chains were all obtained from the same sample, sequenced in a study of blood T cell repertoires in COVID-19. Assay: immunoSEQ multiplex PCR; the TCRdb copy retains only in-frame clones and omits some. The sample yields fewer than 100,000 clones, about 93% seen once. The sample consisted of peripheral blood. The receptor source for this set is a woman over 75 with acute or convalescent COVID-19.

This clone was seen only a few times. The chain carries TRBV5-6 and TRBJ2-2, with 9 nucleotides matching TRBD1. The CDR3 has 15 residues. Trimming took 2 bases from V and 5 from J; bases not matched to a gene: 4. Germline loops: CDR1 SGHDT, CDR2 YYEEEE. The CDR3 nucleotides read TGTGCCAGCAGCTTTGGGACAGGGCTGACCGGGGAGCTGTTTTTT. Translating it yields CASSFGTGLTGELFF. Variable domain in full (rest from reference TRBV5-6 and TRBJ2-2): DAGVTQSPTHLIKTRGQQVTLRCSPKSGHDTVSWYQQALGQGPQFIFQYYEEEERQRGNFPDRFSGHQFPNYSSELNVNALLLGDSALYLCASSFGTGLTGELFFGEGSRLTVL.

This CDR3 is CSARSARQFF. CDR3 nucleotides: TGCAGTGCTCGTAGCGCTCGGCAGTTCTTC. The rearrangement joins TRBV20-1 to TRBJ2-1, with D perhaps matching TRBD2 (5 bases). Trimming left V 5 bases short and J 12 bases short, with 11 bases between. The CDR3 sequence is 10 residues long. Germline loops: CDR1 DFQATT, CDR2 SNEGSKA (reference sequence).

The gene calls are TRBV7-9 and TRBJ2-1, with 10 bases matching TRBD2. The trim removed 5 bases at V and 4 bases at J, leaving 8 bases unmatched. This CDR3 is built from 16 residues. Germline V CDR1 and CDR2: SEHNR, FQNEAQ (reference sequence). In DNA form, the CDR3 reads TGTGCCAGCAGCCTCCGCCTAGCGGGGGCTTACAATGAGCAGTTCTTC. Translating it yields CASSLRLAGAYNEQFF.

The rearrangement links TRBV7-6 to TRBJ1-6, with 9 bases matching TRBD1. The germline V gene encodes CDR1 SGHVS and CDR2 FNYEAQ. The CDR3 sequence is 18 residues long. The junction had 13 bases not matched to a gene; V was cut back by 0 bases and J by 10 bases. CDR3 sequence reads: CASSLAGGFGTGKSPLHF. CDR3 in DNA: TGTGCCAGCAGCTTAGCGGGGGGATTTGGGACAGGGAAGTCACCCCTCCACTTT.

The chain has TRBV7-2 and TRBJ1-3; D remains ambiguous. Germline V gene lookup returns CDR1 SGHTA and CDR2 FQGNSA. Deletions cut 5 bases from V and 1 base from J, with 6 bases between. The CDR3 length is 13 residues. Written as DNA, the CDR3 is TGTGCCAGCAGCCGCGGATCTGGAAACACCATATATTTT. Its protein product is CASSRGSGNTIYF.

The chain carries TRBV24-1 and TRBJ2-7; TRBD2 aligns across 9 bases. Trimming removed 5 bases from V and 5 bases from J; junction bases left unmatched: 6. Germline V gene data show CDR1 as KGHDR and CDR2 as SFDVKD. The CDR3 sequence is 14 residues long. CDR3 residues: CATSGVGTSNEQYF. CDR3 nucleotide sequence: TGTGCCACCAGTGGGGTAGGGACTAGCAACGAGCAGTACTTC.

The CDR3 is CASSALAGGSYEQYF. Here the CDR3 DNA reads TGTGCCAGCAGTGCCCTAGCGGGAGGGAGCTACGAGCAGTACTTC. The rearrangement uses TRBV2 and TRBJ2-7, with TRBD2 matching over 12 bases. This CDR3 contains 15 residues. Trimming at V came to 4 bases and at J to 3 bases, leaving 4 bases not matched to a gene. Germline CDR1 SNHLY, CDR2 FYNNEI.

The chain carries TRBV5-1 and TRBJ1-1; D gene unclear. Germline CDR1 and CDR2: SGHRS and YFSETQ. This CDR3 is 11 amino acids long. Trimming cost V 7 bases and J 4 bases, with 8 bases left between them. For the CDR3, the DNA is TGCGCCAGCGTGAGTCCCACTGAAGCTTTCTTT. This translates into CASVSPTEAFF.

The chain combines TRBV3-1 (or the pseudogene TRBV3-2) with TRBJ2-3; D may be TRBD2 (5 bases). Germline CDR1 is LGHDT and CDR2 is YNNKEL (reference sequence). V was pared by 3 bases and J by 6 bases, with 7 bases between. The CDR3 runs to 12 residues. CDR3 sequence reads: CASSHGLDTQYF. The CDR3 bases are TGTGCCAGCAGCCACGGACTCGATACGCAGTATTTT.

This chain connects TRBV19 to TRBJ1-5, with D possibly being TRBD1 (5 bases). V lost 6 bases to trimming and J lost 0 bases, with 9 bases between them. Per the germline V gene, CDR1 is LNHDA and CDR2 is SQIVND (reference sequence). There are 14 residues in the CDR3. In nucleotides, the CDR3 is TGTGCCAGTAGGACAGTTTATAGCAATCAGCCCCAGCATTTT. Its translation: CASRTVYSNQPQHF.